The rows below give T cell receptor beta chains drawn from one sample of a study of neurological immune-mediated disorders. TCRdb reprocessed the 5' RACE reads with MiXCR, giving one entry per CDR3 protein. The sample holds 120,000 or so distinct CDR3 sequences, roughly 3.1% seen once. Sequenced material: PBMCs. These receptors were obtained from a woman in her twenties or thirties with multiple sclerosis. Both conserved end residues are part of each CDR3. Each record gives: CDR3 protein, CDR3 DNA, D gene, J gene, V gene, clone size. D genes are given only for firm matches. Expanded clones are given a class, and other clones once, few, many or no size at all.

CDR3: CAWGQRGSAEAFF
DNA: TGTGCCTGGGGGCAAAGGGGTAGCGCTGAAGCTTTCTTT
D: -
J: TRBJ1-1
V: TRBV30
size: many

CDR3: CASSLSGAGYEQYF
DNA: TGTGCCAGCAGCTTATCAGGGGCCGGCTACGAGCAGTACTTC
D: -
J: TRBJ2-7
V: TRBV13
size: many

CDR3: CAISTGLVNEQFF
DNA: TGTGCCATCAGCACGGGACTAGTCAATGAGCAGTTCTTC
D: TRBD2
J: TRBJ2-1
V: TRBV10-3
size: many

CDR3: CASSLNRDNSPLHF
DNA: TGCGCCAGCAGCTTGAACAGGGATAATTCACCCCTCCACTTT
D: -
J: TRBJ1-6
V: TRBV5-1
size: -

CDR3: CASSIGRLGRDNEQFF
DNA: TGTGCCAGTAGTATAGGCAGGCTAGGTAGGGACAATGAGCAGTTCTTC
D: -
J: TRBJ2-1
V: TRBV19
size: many

CDR3: CASSLGEVAGNEQFF
DNA: TGTGCCAGCAGCTTGGGGGAAGTAGCGGGGAATGAGCAGTTCTTC
D: TRBD2
J: TRBJ2-1
V: TRBV7-2
size: many

CDR3: CASSSNREGNQPQHF
DNA: TGTGCCAGCAGTTCTAACAGGGAAGGCAATCAGCCCCAGCATTTT
D: -
J: TRBJ1-5
V: TRBV12-3/TRBV12-4
size: many

CDR3: CSARDIGLAGAGGGIQYF
DNA: TGCAGTGCTAGAGATATAGGGCTAGCGGGAGCCGGAGGGGGCATTCAGTACTTC
D: TRBD2
J: TRBJ2-4
V: TRBV20-1
size: many

CDR3: CASMVSGTLVGELFF
DNA: TGTGCCAGCATGGTTAGCGGGACCTTAGTCGGGGAGCTGTTTTTT
D: TRBD2
J: TRBJ2-2
V: TRBV27
size: many

CDR3: CASSLSEAFF
DNA: TGTGCCAGCAGCTTAAGTGAAGCTTTCTTT
D: -
J: TRBJ1-1
V: TRBV7-9
size: many

CDR3: CASSPKLRGTSSYNEQFF
DNA: TGTGCCAGCTCACCGAAACTGCGGGGGACGAGCTCCTACAATGAGCAGTTCTTC
D: TRBD2
J: TRBJ2-1
V: TRBV18
size: many

CDR3: CASSYLGGQGENGYTF
DNA: TGTGCCAGCAGTTACCTTGGGGGACAGGGCGAGAATGGCTACACCTTC
D: TRBD1
J: TRBJ1-2
V: TRBV6-5
size: many

CDR3: CASGSGGAASPLHF
DNA: TGTGCCAGCGGCTCTGGGGGGGCAGCGTCACCCCTCCACTTT
D: -
J: TRBJ1-6
V: TRBV6-1
size: many

CDR3: CASSEEPGTEKNGYTF
DNA: TGTGCCAGCAGTGAGGAACCCGGGACAGAAAAAAATGGCTACACCTTC
D: TRBD1
J: TRBJ1-2
V: TRBV6-5
size: many

CDR3: CASSDGTGLYNEQFF
DNA: TGTGCCAGCAGTGACGGGACAGGGCTCTACAATGAGCAGTTCTTC
D: TRBD1
J: TRBJ2-1
V: TRBV25-1
size: many

CDR3: CSARDDRQAVPYGYTF
DNA: TGCAGTGCTAGAGATGATCGGCAGGCTGTACCCTATGGCTACACCTTC
D: -
J: TRBJ1-2
V: TRBV20-1
size: many